This T cell receptor beta chain was identified in a study of T cell changes during pregnancy in multiple sclerosis. Generated by immunoSEQ multiplex PCR, the TCRdb table keeps only in-frame clones and is missing some. The sample lists about 110,000 clones, about nine tenths occurring once. The sequences come from peripheral blood, collected after pregnancy. This receptor was taken from a female donor with multiple sclerosis, enrolled in a pregnancy study.

CDR3 amino acids: CASSSQGSGEQYF. The CDR3, as DNA: TGTGCCAGCAGCTCCCAAGGTTCGGGGGAGCAGTACTTC. The rearrangement links TRBV7-6 to TRBJ2-7; a weak D match, TRBD2 (5 bases). Trimming removed 4 bases from V and 7 bases from J, with 14 bases in between. CDR1 SGHVS and CDR2 FNYEAQ come from the germline V gene. This CDR3 is 13 amino acids long.